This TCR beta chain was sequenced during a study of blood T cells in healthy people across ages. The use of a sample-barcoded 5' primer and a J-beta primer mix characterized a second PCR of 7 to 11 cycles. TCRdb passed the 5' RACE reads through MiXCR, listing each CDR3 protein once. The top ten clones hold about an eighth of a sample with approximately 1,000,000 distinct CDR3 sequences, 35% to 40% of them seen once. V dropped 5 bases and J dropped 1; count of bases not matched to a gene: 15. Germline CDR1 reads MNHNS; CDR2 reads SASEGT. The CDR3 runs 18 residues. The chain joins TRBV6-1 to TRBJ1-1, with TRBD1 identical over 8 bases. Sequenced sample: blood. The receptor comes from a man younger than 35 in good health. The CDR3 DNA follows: TGTGCCAGCAGTCAACTCCTACCTAGGACAGGGAAGAACACTGAAGCTTTCTTT. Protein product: CASSQLLPRTGKNTEAFF.